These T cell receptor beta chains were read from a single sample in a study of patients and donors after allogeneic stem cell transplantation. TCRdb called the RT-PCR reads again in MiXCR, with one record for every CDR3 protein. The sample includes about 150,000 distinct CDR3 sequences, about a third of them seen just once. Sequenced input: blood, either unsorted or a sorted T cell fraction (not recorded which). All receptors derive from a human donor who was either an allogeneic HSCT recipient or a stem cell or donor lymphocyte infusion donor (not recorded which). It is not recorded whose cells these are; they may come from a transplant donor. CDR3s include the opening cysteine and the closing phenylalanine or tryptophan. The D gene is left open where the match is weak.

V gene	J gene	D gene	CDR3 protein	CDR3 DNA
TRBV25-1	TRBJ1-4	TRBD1	CASSEGVTGGSEKLFF	TGTGCCAGCAGTGAAGGGGTGACAGGGGGATCGGAAAAACTGTTTTTT
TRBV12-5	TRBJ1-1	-	CASGPPETEAFF	TGTGCTAGTGGTCCCCCGGAGACTGAAGCTTTCTTT
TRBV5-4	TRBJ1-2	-	CASNGLNEGYTF	TGTGCCAGCAACGGTCTTAACGAGGGCTACACCTTC
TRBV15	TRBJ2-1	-	CATSRDGATYYNEQFF	TGTGCCACCAGCAGAGATGGCGCGACATACTACAATGAGCAGTTCTTC
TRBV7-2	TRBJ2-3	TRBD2	CASSWASGGGTDTQYF	TGTGCCAGCAGCTGGGCTAGCGGGGGGGGCACAGATACGCAGTATTTT
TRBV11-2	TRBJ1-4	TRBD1	CASSFRNWRTGKLFF	TGTGCCAGCAGCTTTAGGAACTGGAGGACAGGCAAACTGTTTTTT
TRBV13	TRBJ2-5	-	CASSSLHVGRAYQETQYF	TGTGCCAGCAGCTCCCTTCACGTTGGCAGGGCCTACCAAGAGACCCAGTACTTC
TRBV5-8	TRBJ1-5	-	CASSFRSGRRNQPQHF	TGTGCCAGCAGCTTTAGATCAGGGCGAAGGAATCAGCCCCAGCATTTT
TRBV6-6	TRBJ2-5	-	CASSKLRETQYF	TGTGCCAGCAGTAAACTACGGGAGACCCAGTACTTC
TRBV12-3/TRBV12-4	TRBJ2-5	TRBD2	CASSLGTSKTQYF	TGTGCCAGCAGTTTAGGGACTAGTAAGACCCAGTACTTC
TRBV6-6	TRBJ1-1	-	CASSARVAEAFF	TGTGCCAGCAGTGCTCGGGTTGCTGAAGCTTTCTTT
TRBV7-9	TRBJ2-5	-	CASSLDPTGQETQYF	TGTGCCAGCAGCTTAGACCCGACCGGCCAAGAGACCCAGTACTTC
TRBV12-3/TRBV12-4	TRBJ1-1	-	CASSLDAGMNTEAFF	TGTGCCAGCAGTTTAGACGCAGGCATGAACACTGAAGCTTTCTTT
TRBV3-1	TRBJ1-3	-	CASIRADGTIYF	TGTGCCAGCATCCGGGCCGACGGCACCATATATTTT
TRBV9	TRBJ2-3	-	CASSVSGSLTDTQYF	TGTGCCAGCAGCGTATCTGGGTCGCTCACAGATACGCAGTATTTT